This T cell receptor beta chain is drawn from a study of T cell responses to AZD1222 COVID-19 vaccine. Study results and caveats: Recipients of AZD1222 seropositive at baseline numbered only 5 or 6. Two doses of AZD1222 preceded a rise in Spike-specific TCR breadth and depth. Nearly half of spike-specific TCRs reportedly target unmutated variant regions.

The data were produced by immunoSEQ multiplex PCR, yet TCRdb's version contains in-frame clones alone and is incomplete. The sample contains over 60,000 clones, 88% of which appear only once. Trimming removed 6 bases from V and 7 bases from J; junction bases left unmatched: 6. The CDR3 is 13 amino acids. Germline-derived CDR1 and CDR2 are PRHDT and FYEKMQ (reference sequence). A remark on this clone: Its antigen is undetermined.

The clonotype was recovered from an adult who received the MenACWY meningococcal vaccine as a control. The specimen comprised peripheral blood, sampled 28 days after the second dose of the MenACWY control vaccine. This chain joins TRBV13 and TRBJ2-1, with TRBD2 matching 7 bases. The CDR3 is CASSHGEGNEQFF. CDR3 nucleotides: TGTGCCAGCAGTCATGGGGAGGGGAATGAGCAGTTCTTC.